The table lists the clone carrying this T cell receptor (beta chain) with a few counts. No antigen is known for it. These data belong to a study of cytomegalovirus exposure and HLA in healthy donors. Findings of the study overall: Cytomegalovirus association was listed for 170 or so TCR beta chains. A link between a missense DCLRE1C variant and TCR beta V- and J-gene trimming emerged from a later analysis.

The CDR3 is 14 amino acids. Germline V gene data show CDR1 as LGHNA and CDR2 as YSLEER. Trimming cost V 2 bases and J 0 bases, with 7 bases left between them. It was with 60 Vbeta and 13 Jbeta primers that the PCR ran. In the original workflow: In a later analysis, the count reached some 83 million unique TCR beta chains, with approximately 10 million shared. TCRdb keeps only in-frame clones here, not all; method: immunoSEQ multiplex PCR. The V and J calls and clone size are taken from that table; D and trimming were inferred from the DNA. Of about 170,000 clones listed, 77% are singletons. The receptor was derived from a female donor in good health and CMV-seronegative. Sequenced sample: PBMCs. The chain recombines TRBV4-3 with TRBJ1-1; tentative D call: TRBD1 (5 bases). The CDR3 loop reads CASSQRGMNTEAFF. The DNA of the CDR3 is TGCGCCAGCAGCCAAAGGGGTATGAACACTGAAGCTTTCTTT.